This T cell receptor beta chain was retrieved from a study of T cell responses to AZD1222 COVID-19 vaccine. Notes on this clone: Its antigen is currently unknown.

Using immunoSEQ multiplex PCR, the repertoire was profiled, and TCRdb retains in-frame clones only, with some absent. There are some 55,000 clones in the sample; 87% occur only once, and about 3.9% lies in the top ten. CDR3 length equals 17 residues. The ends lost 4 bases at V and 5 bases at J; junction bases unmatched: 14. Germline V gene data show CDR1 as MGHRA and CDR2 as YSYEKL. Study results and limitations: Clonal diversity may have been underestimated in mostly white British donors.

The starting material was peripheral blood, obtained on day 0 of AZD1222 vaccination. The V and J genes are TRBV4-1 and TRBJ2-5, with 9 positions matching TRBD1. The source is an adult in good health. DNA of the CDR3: TGCGCCAGCAGCCCCGGACAGGGGAAAGAGAGGGGGGAGACCCAGTACTTC. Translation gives CASSPGQGKERGETQYF.